This T cell receptor (beta chain) was profiled in a study of blood T cell repertoires in COVID-19. Per the authors' pipeline: Using reference gene primer amplification, nucleated cell counts were estimated. The assay was immunoSEQ multiplex PCR, and TCRdb's table has in-frame clones only and misses some. The D gene and trimming were derived from the DNA, and the V and J assignments and clone size from that table. The sample includes fewer than 250,000 clones, 65% to 90% seen only once; the top ten take 3% to 4%. CDR1 is SGHTA and CDR2 is FQGNSA in the germline V gene. Trimming shortened V by 2 bases and J by 5 bases, and 13 bases separated the two germline ends. CDR3 size: 14 residues.

Sequenced: PBMCs or T cells enriched from blood (not recorded which). This sequence joins TRBV7-2 and TRBJ2-7, with D unresolved. The sequence was collected from a woman aged 40 to 50 with acute COVID-19. CDR3 DNA: TGTGCCAGCAGCTTAACCCAGCTAGGCGACGAGCAGTACTTC. Translation gives CASSLTQLGDEQYF.